The entry below describes one TCR beta chain. The record originates from a study of OX40 agonist ivuxolimab in advanced cancers. Study background: Ivuxolimab, an agonistic anti-OX40 (CD134) antibody, was given to patients.

This CDR3 has 13 amino acids. Trimming cost V 7 bases and J 7 bases, with 14 bases left between them. The germline CDR1 and CDR2 sequences are LNHDA and SQIVND (reference sequence). Generated by immunoSEQ multiplex PCR, the TCRdb table keeps only in-frame clones and is missing some. The sample yields approximately 60,000 clones, roughly 93% seen once. The chain recombines TRBV19 with TRBJ2-1; a weak D match, TRBD2 (6 bases). The sample in question was CD4+ or CD8+ T cells sorted from blood, obtained in a trial of the OX40 agonist ivuxolimab. This clonotype was obtained from an adult with an advanced solid tumor such as melanoma, head and neck, liver or kidney cancer. In DNA form, the CDR3 reads TGTGCCAGTAAAGGCCCTGGGGGGAATGAGCAGTTCTTC. This sequence encodes CASKGPGGNEQFF.